This TCR beta chain was captured in a study of blood T cell repertoires in COVID-19. About the research overall: COVID-19 samples, acute and convalescent, were from the United States, Italy and Spain. Nucleic acid was either cDNA or gDNA, and it came from T cells, B-cell-depleted T cells, or PBMCs.

Original processing methods: Cell counts per sample came from amplifying reference gene primers. Clones were read by immunoSEQ multiplex PCR, and TCRdb kept only the in-frame ones, dropping some. V and J calls and clone size are those listed in that table; D and trimming were worked out from the DNA. The table records approximately 250,000 clones, about 82% of them present only once. A Seattle source enrolled patients during active infection and followed them longitudinally. Germline V gene data show CDR1 as LNHDA and CDR2 as SQIVND (reference sequence). V trimming: 6 bases; J trimming: 5 bases; junction bases outside the gene matches: 4. This CDR3 has 14 amino acids.

V and J are TRBV19 and TRBJ1-6, with 7 bases lining up with TRBD1. This clonotype was sampled from a man in his fifties or sixties with COVID-19, enrolled during active disease. The sample was peripheral blood. The CDR3 reads CASSRDSHNSPLHF. The CDR3 DNA is TGTGCCAGTAGCCGGGACAGTCATAATTCACCCCTCCACTTT.